This T cell receptor (beta chain) was sequenced for a study of OX40 agonist ivuxolimab in advanced cancers. About the study: Anti-PD-1, anti-PD-L1 or anti-CTLA-4 therapy given earlier was allowed, and roughly 40% had some.

Autoimmune disease history or systemic immunosuppression disqualified patients. Drawing of blood for sampling happened at baseline, at cycle 4 day 1, and at cycle 7 day 1. Findings and caveats of the study: Among the least clonally expanded were partial responders at 0.1-3.0 mg/kg.

On this clone itself: Its antigen is undetermined.

Assay used: immunoSEQ multiplex PCR; TCRdb lists only in-frame clones, some missing. This sample yields 70,000 to 95,000 clones, of which around 90% are seen a single time; around 0.33% belongs to the top ten. The clonotype comes from an adult with an advanced solid tumor such as melanoma, head and neck, liver or kidney cancer. The sequences come from CD4+ or CD8+ T cells sorted from blood, collected in a trial of the OX40 agonist ivuxolimab.

In DNA, the CDR3 is TGTGCCAGCAGCCCCGGGACTACGGGGGGTGGCCAGTACTTC. It translates to CASSPGTTGGGQYF. This rearrangement joins TRBV7-9 to TRBJ2-5, with 7 bases aligning to TRBD2. V lost 5 bases and J lost 10; bases outside the gene matches: 13. This CDR3 is 14 amino acids long. Germline V CDR1 and CDR2: SEHNR, FQNEAQ (reference sequence).